The clone carrying this TCR beta chain was recorded a few times. What it recognizes is unknown. Germline V lookup: CDR1 SGHAT, CDR2 FQNNGV. The CDR3 is 14 amino acids. Trimming pared 5 bases from V and 8 bases from J, leaving 15 bases between. The sample belongs to a study of T-cell memory formation after mild COVID-19. Study-level findings and limits: Clones shrinking between day 15 and 85 showed a balanced CD4/CD8 split, and those that grew later tilted toward CD4+. Researchers found some responding clones in pre-infection memory, a sign that cross-reactive memory joined.

From 5'RACE with constant-segment primers came TCR alpha and TCR beta cDNA libraries that carried sample barcodes and UMIs. MiXCR was run by TCRdb on the 5' RACE reads, yielding one entry per CDR3 protein. The sample holds 200,000 to 250,000 distinct CDR3 sequences, around 9.1% seen once. The source of this sequence is a man aged 18 to 30 who had mild COVID-19 (a few samples of this study predate the infection). Cell type and time point are not known. Sample: PBMCs or a T cell subset sorted from them (not recorded which). The rearrangement links TRBV11-2 to TRBJ1-4, with D unresolved. This chain's CDR3 is CASSPRSPREKLFF. The CDR3 DNA reads as TGTGCCAGCAGCCCCAGATCTCCGAGGGAAAAACTGTTTTTT.